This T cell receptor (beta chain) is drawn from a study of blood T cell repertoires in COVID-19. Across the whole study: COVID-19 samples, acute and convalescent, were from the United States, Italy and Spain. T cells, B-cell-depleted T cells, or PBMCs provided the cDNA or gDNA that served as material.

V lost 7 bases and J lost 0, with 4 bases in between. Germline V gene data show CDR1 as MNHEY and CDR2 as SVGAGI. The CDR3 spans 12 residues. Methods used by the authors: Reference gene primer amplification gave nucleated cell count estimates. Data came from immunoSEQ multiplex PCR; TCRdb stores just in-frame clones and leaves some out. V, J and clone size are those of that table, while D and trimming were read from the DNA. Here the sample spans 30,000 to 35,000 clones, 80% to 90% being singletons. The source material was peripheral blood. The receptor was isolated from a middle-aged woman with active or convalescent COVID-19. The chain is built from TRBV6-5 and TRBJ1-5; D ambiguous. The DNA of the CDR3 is TGTGCCAGCACAGATAGCAATCAGCCCCAGCATTTT. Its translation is CASTDSNQPQHF.